This T cell receptor (beta chain) was sequenced in a study of blood T cell repertoires in COVID-19 (dated by TCRdb to 2018 to 2021). Background for the entire study: The collaborator samples originated in the United States, Italy and Spain and spanned the acute and convalescent phases of COVID-19. A freely available public database, intended as a resource for researchers studying the immune response to SARS-CoV-2, is where the repertoires were released. Sample metadata almost always included a de-identified subject ID, COVID-19 status, age in years and sex. The samples were drawn from the first 160 participants of the ongoing ImmuneRACE study and from 950 to 1,500 subjects provided by 6 global collaborators. The dataset comprised deeply sampled blood TCRbeta repertoires from subjects exposed to, actively infected with, or recovered from COVID-19. The prospective study material was composed of cDNA or gDNA derived from T cells, B-cell-depleted T cells, or PBMCs. Where HLA class I and class II types were available, the types were taken from metadata supplied by the sample provider, not from assay-based typing.

What the study reported, not specific to this receptor: The quantity of clinical and demographic metadata differed by source and by participant and was supplied without curation.

The germline V gene (reference sequence) sets CDR1 to WNHNN and CDR2 to SYGVQD. At the junction V is shortened by 6 bases and J by 2 bases, with 23 bases in between. From the cysteine up to the phenylalanine, the CDR3 has a length of 18 residues. Left in the record is the CDR3 DNA by itself, 54 bases read in frame from the first base. About this clone itself: The antigen this receptor binds is unknown. The record has no base qualities; no much larger clone is one base away.

Participants in the prospective study were enrolled through a virtual design, were aged roughly 18 to 100 years, and lived in fewer than 30 United States geographic areas. To assign participants to cohorts, the prospective study relied on clinical history that participants themselves reported in a screening survey and a study questionnaire. For ImmuneRACE Cohort 3, a participant was defined as recovered based on two consecutive negative NP/OP PCR tests, clearance by a healthcare professional, or resolution of symptoms. Mobile phlebotomists in the prospective study collected whole blood, serum and a nasopharyngeal or oropharyngeal swab from every participant. Participants in the prospective study had the option to provide additional blood draws and questionnaires over a roughly 2-month period. Before DNA extraction, blood samples from the prospective study were shipped at room temperature or frozen.

TCRbeta CDR3 regions were amplified from genomic DNA by means of the immunoSEQ Assay, a bias-controlled multiplex PCR. Under the source paper's analysis protocol: Nucleated cell counts per sample were estimated from amplification of reference gene primers within the assay. To quantify the absolute abundance of each unique TCRbeta CDR3 rearrangement, sequence reads were collapsed and filtered. For each sample, productive Simpson clonality was calculated as the square root of Simpson's diversity index over productive rearrangements. TCRdb's version of the immuneACCESS table is confined to in-frame rearrangements and falls short of the full clone set. An unresolved V gene accounts for under half of the shortfall where checked; the remainder is of unknown origin. The V and J calls and the clone size are those of that table, but D and trimming were determined from the DNA. Present in this sample are a few hundred thousand clones, around four fifths of which were seen just once. Roughly 5.1% of the sample belongs to the ten largest clones.

This chain is built from TRBV10-1 and TRBJ2-4; the D gene is unclear. Sequenced input: PBMCs or T cells enriched from blood (not recorded which). The source is a woman between 50 and 59 years old who had recovered from COVID-19. The DNA reads as follows: TGCGCCAGCAGGAGAGTTTTTTCCATAGTAGCCCCCAAAAACATTCAGTACTTC. It encodes CASRRVFSIVAPKNIQYF.